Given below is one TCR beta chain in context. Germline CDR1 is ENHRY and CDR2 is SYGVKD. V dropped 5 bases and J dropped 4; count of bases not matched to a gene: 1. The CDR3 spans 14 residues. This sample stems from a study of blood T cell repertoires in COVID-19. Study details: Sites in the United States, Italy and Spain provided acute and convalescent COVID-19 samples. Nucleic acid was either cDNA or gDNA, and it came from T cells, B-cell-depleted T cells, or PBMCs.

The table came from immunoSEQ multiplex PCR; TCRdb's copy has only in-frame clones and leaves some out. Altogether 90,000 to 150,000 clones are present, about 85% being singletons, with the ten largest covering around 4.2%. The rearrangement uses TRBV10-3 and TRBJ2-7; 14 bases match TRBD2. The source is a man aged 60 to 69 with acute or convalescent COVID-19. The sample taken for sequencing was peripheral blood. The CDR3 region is CAISRTSGRYEQYF. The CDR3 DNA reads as TGTGCCATCAGTCGGACTAGCGGGAGGTACGAGCAGTACTTC.